Below, 8 T cell receptor beta chains from the same sample are listed, as sequenced in a study of T cells in Graves' hyperthyroidism and ophthalmopathy. TCR beta CDR3 sequences were amplified from RNA transcripts. The TCR CDR3 was amplified in a first-round RT-PCR using the HTBI primer set. TCRdb itself ran the multiplex PCR reads through MiXCR, one entry per CDR3 protein. The sample carries hundreds of thousands of distinct CDR3 sequences, around a quarter recorded once. Sequenced material: blood. Receptors originate from a woman in her twenties or thirties with Graves' ophthalmopathy.

This clonotype was seen repeatedly, ten times or more. The chain has TRBV19 and TRBJ1-5; 11 bases are a match to TRBD1. The CDR3 has 17 amino acids. Germline-derived CDR1 and CDR2 are LNHDA and SQIVND (reference sequence). V shed 9 bases and J 1 base; nucleotides not matched to a gene: 11. The CDR3 region has the DNA TGTGCCAGCACGCTAGGACAGGGGGCGCCGAGCAATCAGCCCCAGCATTTT. This codes for CASTLGQGAPSNQPQHF. Full variable domain (outside the CDR3, taken from reference TRBV19 and TRBJ1-5): DGGITQSPKYLFRKEGQNVTLSCEQNLNHDAMYWYRQDPGQGLRLIYYSQIVNDFQKGDIAEGYSVSREKKESFPLTVTSAQKNPTAFYLCASTLGQGAPSNQPQHFGDGTRLSIL.

This clonotype came up many times. J is TRBJ1-5 and V is TRBV2; D is unresolved. V was shortened by 3 bases and J by 0 bases, with 6 bases between the two germline ends. The V gene's germline CDR1 is SNHLY and CDR2 FYNNEI. The CDR3 has 14 amino acids. CDR3 coding DNA: TGTGCCAGCAGTGATGTGTTTAGCAATCAGCCCCAGCATTTT. Encoded protein: CASSDVFSNQPQHF.

V usage is TRBV9 and J usage is TRBJ1-1, with D hard to call. The CDR3 is made up of 15 amino acids. Per the germline V gene, CDR1 is SGDLS and CDR2 is YYNGEE. V was pared by 0 bases and J by 4 bases, with 13 bases between. CDR3: CASSVGASAGTEAFF. The CDR3 DNA sequence: TGTGCCAGCAGCGTAGGGGCCTCGGCGGGCACTGAAGCTTTCTTT. Together with reference TRBV9 and TRBJ1-1, the CDR3 gives the full variable domain: DSGVTQTPKHLITATGQRVTLRCSPRSGDLSVYWYQQSLDQGLQFLIQYYNGEERAKGNILERFSAQQFPDLHSELNLSSLELGDSALYFCASSVGASAGTEAFFGQGTRLTVV.

This clonotype appeared a few times. The chain links TRBV30 to TRBJ1-1; no reliable D call. The germline V gene has CDR1 GTSNPN and CDR2 SVGIG (reference sequence). The CDR3 covers 11 residues. The germline V and J ends were trimmed by 0 bases and 10 bases, with 9 bases remaining between them. CDR3 region: CAWSVQPVAFF. The DNA of the CDR3 is TGTGCCTGGAGTGTACAGCCAGTAGCTTTCTTT.

This clonotype was recorded at least ten times. For the CDR3, the DNA is TGCAGTGCTAGAGATTATACCAGCGGGGGCCAAGAGACCCAGTACTTC. Residues: CSARDYTSGGQETQYF. The V gene is TRBV20-1, the J gene TRBJ2-5; 8 nucleotides align to TRBD2. Looked up from germline, CDR1 is DFQATT and CDR2 is SNEGSKA (reference sequence). Unmatched junction bases numbered 7, after V lost 0 bases and J lost 1 base. This CDR3 region has 16 residues.

The gene calls are TRBV11-2 and TRBJ1-2; the D is unclear. Germline loops: CDR1 SGHAT, CDR2 FQNNGV. The CDR3 is 13 amino acids. V gave up 5 bases and J gave up 5 bases, with 12 bases separating them. Here the CDR3 DNA reads TGTGCCAGCAGCACCCGACGGTCATATGGCTACACCTTC. This encodes CASSTRRSYGYTF.

This clonotype was observed a single time. A read error may explain this, as a much larger clone is one base away. The chain uses TRBV28 and TRBJ1-1; no clear D gene. The germline V gene has CDR1 MDHEN and CDR2 SYDVKM. Trimming shortened V by 8 bases and J by 1 base, and 14 bases separated the two germline ends. The CDR3 extends over 14 amino acids. The CDR3 is CASRPRTRNTEAFF. The CDR3 DNA reads as TGTGCCAGCCGTCCCCGGACTCGGAACACTGAAGCTTTCTTT.

This chain joins TRBV6-5 and TRBJ1-1; 9 nucleotides align to TRBD1. This CDR3 region has 14 residues. In germline, CDR1 is MNHEY, CDR2 SVGAGI. The V gene end was trimmed by 3 bases and the J gene end by 5 bases; junction bases not matched to a gene: 4. The CDR3 DNA sequence: TGTGCCAGCAGTTATTGGACAGGGGATACTGAAGCTTTCTTT. Translating it yields CASSYWTGDTEAFF.